Following are 24 T cell receptor beta chains from one sample sequenced in a study of early T cells in non-severe SARS-CoV-2 infection. Via MiXCR, TCRdb re-called the 5' RACE reads, giving one row per CDR3 protein. The sample lists fewer than 120,000 distinct CDR3 sequences; over 10% were seen once. Sample: whole blood, taken at baseline. These receptors were collected from an adult who was a healthcare worker with PCR-confirmed SARS-CoV-2 infection or an uninfected control (not recorded which).

This chain joins TRBV7-9 and TRBJ1-4; D is undetermined. CDR1 and CDR2 from the germline V gene are SEHNR and FQNEAQ (reference sequence). This CDR3 is 13 amino acids long. Deletions cut 5 bases from V and 8 bases from J, with 12 bases between. CDR3 DNA: TGTGCCAGCAGCCAAGGATTATGGGAAAAACTGTTTTTT. This encodes CASSQGLWEKLFF. Using reference TRBV7-9 and TRBJ1-4 for the parts outside the CDR3, the full variable domain is DTGVSQNPRHKITKRGQNVTFRCDPISEHNRLYWYRQTLGQGPEFLTYFQNEAQLEKSRLLSDRFSAERPKGSFSTLEIQRTEQGDSAMYLCASSQGLWEKLFFGSGTQLSVL.

The chain employs TRBV20-1 and TRBJ1-4, with 8 bases matching TRBD1. With V trimmed by 4 bases and J by 7 bases, 8 bases remained unmatched. The CDR3 extends over 14 amino acids. Germline CDR1 reads DFQATT; CDR2 reads SNEGSKA (reference sequence). CDR3 sequence: CSAKDRERGEKLFF. CDR3 nucleotides: TGCAGTGCTAAGGACAGGGAGAGAGGTGAAAAACTGTTTTTT.

This clonotype was recorded a few times. V is TRBV6-5 and J is TRBJ1-2; D is uncertain. The CDR3 contains 12 residues. CDR1 MNHEY and CDR2 SVGAGI come from the germline V gene. V lost 6 bases and J 0 bases, leaving 5 bases between the germline ends. The chain's CDR3 is CASRTANYGYTF. DNA of the CDR3: TGTGCCAGCAGGACTGCTAACTATGGCTACACCTTC.

This clonotype occurred many times. The CDR3 DNA sequence: TGCAGTGTTCCTAGGCCCTCCTACGAGCAGTACTTC. It yields the protein CSVPRPSYEQYF. V gene TRBV20-1 combines with J gene TRBJ2-7; no clear D. Germline V gene lookup returns CDR1 DFQATT and CDR2 SNEGSKA (reference sequence). V gave up 7 bases and J gave up 0 bases, with 10 bases separating them. The CDR3 spans 12 residues.

For this clonotype: This sequence may be a read error, since a much larger clone differs from it by one base. V gene TRBV29-1 combines with J gene TRBJ1-1; D remains unclear. The V gene's germline CDR1 is SQVTM and CDR2 ANQGSEA. CDR3 length equals 13 residues. The CDR3 region has the DNA TGCAGCGTTGGGGGTAGGATGAACGCTGAAGCTTTCTTT. Translating it yields CSVGGRMNAEAFF. Combining the CDR3 with reference TRBV29-1 and TRBJ1-1 gives the whole variable domain SAVISQKPSRDICQRGTSLTIQCQVDSQVTMMFWYRQQPGQSLTLIATANQGSEATYESGFVIDKFPISRPNLTFSTLTVSNMSPEDSSIYLCSVGGRMNAEAFFGQGTRLTVV.

This clonotype was recorded many times. The chain employs TRBV5-1 and TRBJ2-1; D remains unclear. The CDR3 length is 13 residues. Germline lookup yields CDR1 SGHRS and CDR2 YFSETQ. V lost 2 bases to trimming and J lost 5 bases, with 8 bases between them. The CDR3 DNA follows: TGCGCCAGCAGCTTCGGAAACAACAATGAGCAGTTCTTC. The encoded protein is CASSFGNNNEQFF.

This clonotype was seen repeatedly, ten times or more. This chain links TRBV28 with TRBJ2-2; TRBD2 might be the D (6 bases). The CDR3 runs 15 residues. The germline V gene encodes CDR1 MDHEN and CDR2 SYDVKM. Trimming removed 5 bases at V and 13 bases at J, with 23 bases between. This chain's CDR3 is CASSPRQEGAAGLFF. In nucleotides, the CDR3 is TGTGCCAGCAGTCCCAGGCAGGAGGGAGCTGCAGGGCTGTTTTTT.

This clonotype showed up many times. CDR3 nucleotides: TGTGCCAGCAGCCCCAGGAGCGATGGGATCGGTAACTATGGCTACACCTTC. This encodes CASSPRSDGIGNYGYTF. The chain has TRBV11-2 and TRBJ1-2; no clear D. This CDR3 is 17 amino acids long. The germline V and J ends were trimmed by 5 bases and 1 base, with 20 bases remaining between them. Germline lookup yields CDR1 SGHAT and CDR2 FQNNGV.

V and J are TRBV2 and TRBJ1-1; D unresolved. The germline V gene has CDR1 SNHLY and CDR2 FYNNEI. V lost 3 bases to trimming and J lost 11 bases, with 13 bases between them. The CDR3 contains 12 residues. CDR3 nucleotide sequence: TGTGCCAGCAGTGAGAGCGCGAAAGTGGCTTTCTTT. Amino acid sequence: CASSESAKVAFF.

This clonotype was counted many times. V gene TRBV28 combines with J gene TRBJ1-3, with D unclear. The CDR3 runs to 15 residues. The ends were cut back, 1 base at V and 0 bases at J, with 7 bases in the middle. CDR1 is MDHEN and CDR2 is SYDVKM in the germline V gene. The CDR3 DNA follows: TGTGCCAGCAGTTTATCGGGCAGCTCTGGAAACACCATATATTTT. This gives the protein CASSLSGSSGNTIYF.

The chain recombines TRBV6-5 with TRBJ2-7; perhaps TRBD2 as D (6 bases). Trimming took 5 bases from V and 5 from J, leaving 16 bases between them. This CDR3 contains 14 residues. Germline V gives CDR1 MNHEY, CDR2 SVGAGI. The DNA for the CDR3 is TGTGCCAGCAGTGTCTCCGGGACTGGGAACGAGCAGTACTTC. Encoded protein: CASSVSGTGNEQYF.

This clonotype was seen ten or more times. The chain is built from TRBV5-1 and TRBJ1-4; no clear D. Germline V gives CDR1 SGHRS, CDR2 YFSETQ. The CDR3 spans 13 residues. Trimming pared 0 bases from V and 5 bases from J, leaving 5 bases between. The CDR3 bases are TGCGCCAGCAGCTTGGGACTAAATGAAAAACTGTTTTTT. It yields the protein CASSLGLNEKLFF. Complete variable domain (other parts from reference TRBV5-1 and TRBJ1-4): KAGVTQTPRYLIKTRGQQVTLSCSPISGHRSVSWYQQTPGQGLQFLFEYFSETQRNKGNFPGRFSGRQFSNSRSEMNVSTLELGDSALYLCASSLGLNEKLFFGSGTQLSVL.

This clonotype appeared many times. The chain couples TRBV12-3 or TRBV12-4 to TRBJ2-1; a possible D gene is TRBD2 (5 bases). V lost 8 bases and J lost 4, with 15 bases in between. This CDR3 comprises 14 residues. CDR3 in amino acids: CASSYALAYNEQFF. The CDR3 nucleotides are TGTGCCAGCTCCTACGCCTTAGCGTACAATGAGCAGTTCTTC.

This clonotype was detected many times. The chain links TRBV12-3 or TRBV12-4 to TRBJ1-1; D unclear. This CDR3 spans 16 amino acids. V lost 3 bases and J lost 1, with 15 bases in between. CDR3 DNA sequence: TGTGCCAGCAGTTTGAGTTCGGGGATTGGGAACACTGAAGCTTTCTTT. It encodes CASSLSSGIGNTEAFF.

This clonotype appeared many times. The rearrangement links TRBV3-1 to TRBJ1-1, with TRBD1 matching over 7 bases. Germline V lookup: CDR1 LGHDT, CDR2 YNNKEL (reference sequence). This CDR3 has 13 residues. With V trimmed by 2 bases and J by 11 bases, 8 bases remained unmatched. The CDR3: CASSQPQGGLAFF. As DNA, the CDR3 is TGTGCCAGCAGCCAACCCCAGGGGGGGTTGGCTTTCTTT. Full variable domain (remainder filled in from reference TRBV3-1 and TRBJ1-1): DTAVSQTPKYLVTQMGNDKSIKCEQNLGHDTMYWYKQDSKKFLKIMFSYNNKELIINETVPNRFSPKSPDKAHLNLHINSLELGDSAVYFCASSQPQGGLAFFGQGTRLTVV.

Many counts were recorded for this clonotype. The chain has TRBV7-6 and TRBJ2-3; no firm D call. This CDR3 has 16 residues. V lost 5 bases, J lost 4 bases, and 19 bases lay in between. CDR1 is SGHVS, CDR2 FNYEAQ, per germline. CDR3 loop: CASSRQVNRPSDTQYF. CDR3 nucleotides: TGTGCCAGCAGCCGCCAGGTTAACCGACCCTCAGATACGCAGTATTTT.

In its sample, this clonotype was seen many times. The CDR3 DNA reads as TGTGCCAGCAGTGGGGGACAGGGGACAGATACGCAGTATTTT. Its protein is CASSGGQGTDTQYF. The J gene is TRBJ2-3, the V gene TRBV6-1; TRBD1 aligns across 10 bases. The CDR3 runs 14 residues. Looked up from germline, CDR1 is MNHNS and CDR2 is SASEGT. J was trimmed by 3 bases and V by 4 bases; bases with no gene match: 1.

The chain uses TRBV20-1 and TRBJ1-5, with unresolved D. The CDR3 is 15 residues long. The germline CDR1 and CDR2 sequences are DFQATT and SNEGSKA (reference sequence). The V gene lost 0 bases and the J gene lost 2 bases, with 11 bases spanning the gap. Here the CDR3 reads CSARDEYTGNQPQHF. CDR3 coding DNA: TGCAGTGCTAGAGATGAGTACACGGGCAATCAGCCCCAGCATTTT.

This clonotype has only a few counts. The V gene is TRBV4-1, the J gene TRBJ2-7, with 7 bases that match TRBD1. Trimming cost V 1 base and J 3 bases; bases outside gene matches: 3. CDR1 MGHRA and CDR2 YSYEKL come from the germline V gene. The CDR3 covers 14 residues. The CDR3: CASSQGQGDYEQYF. The CDR3 region has the DNA TGCGCCAGCAGCCAAGGACAGGGAGACTACGAGCAGTACTTC.

The genes are TRBV28 and TRBJ2-1; 9 bases line up with TRBD2. The CDR3 sequence is 17 residues long. The junction had 18 bases not matched to a gene; V was cut back by 8 bases and J by 7 bases. Germline V gives CDR1 MDHEN, CDR2 SYDVKM. The chain's CDR3 is CASVRGAAGGFGNEQFF. CDR3 DNA: TGTGCCAGCGTCCGGGGCGCAGCGGGGGGTTTTGGTAATGAGCAGTTCTTC.

This clonotype came up a few times. The chain uses TRBV29-1 and TRBJ1-1, with D unresolved. From germline, CDR1 is SQVTM and CDR2 ANQGSEA. V dropped 0 bases and J dropped 5 bases, with 10 bases sitting between them. The CDR3 is 13 amino acids. The CDR3 DNA follows: TGCAGCGTTGAAGAACGCCGAGGGACTGAAGCTTTCTTT. Amino acids: CSVEERRGTEAFF.

This clonotype has at least ten counts. The gene calls are TRBV19 and TRBJ2-2; 8 bases match TRBD1. Germline V gives CDR1 LNHDA, CDR2 SQIVND (reference sequence). The CDR3 is 15 amino acids. Losses at the gene ends were 3 bases for V and 1 base for J; bases not matched to a gene: 1. CDR3 DNA sequence: TGTGCCAGTAGTATCGACAGGGGGAACACCGGGGAGCTGTTTTTT. Translated, it gives CASSIDRGNTGELFF.

The chain combines TRBV25-1 with TRBJ1-1, with TRBD1 matching 7 bases. Per the germline V gene, CDR1 is MGHDK and CDR2 is SYGVNS. Losses at the gene ends were 2 bases for V and 2 bases for J; bases not matched to a gene: 11. The CDR3 has 17 amino acids. CDR3 sequence (DNA): TGTGCCAGCAGTGAAAACCTATGGACAGGCAGAAACACTGAAGCTTTCTTT. Residues: CASSENLWTGRNTEAFF.

The genes are TRBV27 and TRBJ2-7, with 7 bases matching TRBD2. The germline V gene encodes CDR1 MNHEY and CDR2 SMNVEV (reference sequence). With 5 bases clipped from V and 4 bases from J, the junction kept 17 bases outside the gene matches. This CDR3 has 17 amino acids. CDR3 loop: CASSPAELASGLYEQYF. The CDR3 DNA follows: TGTGCCAGCAGTCCCGCCGAATTGGCTAGCGGCCTGTACGAGCAGTACTTC.